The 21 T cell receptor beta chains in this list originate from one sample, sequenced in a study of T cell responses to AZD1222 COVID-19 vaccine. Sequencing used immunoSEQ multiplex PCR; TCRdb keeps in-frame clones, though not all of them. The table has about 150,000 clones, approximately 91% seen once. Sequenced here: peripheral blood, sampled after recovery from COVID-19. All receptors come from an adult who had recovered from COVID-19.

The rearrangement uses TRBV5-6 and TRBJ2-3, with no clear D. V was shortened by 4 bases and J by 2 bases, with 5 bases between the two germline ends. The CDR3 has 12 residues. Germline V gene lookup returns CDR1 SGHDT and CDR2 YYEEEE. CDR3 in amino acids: CASSPDTDTQYF. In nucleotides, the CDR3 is TGTGCCAGCAGCCCAGACACAGATACGCAGTATTTT.

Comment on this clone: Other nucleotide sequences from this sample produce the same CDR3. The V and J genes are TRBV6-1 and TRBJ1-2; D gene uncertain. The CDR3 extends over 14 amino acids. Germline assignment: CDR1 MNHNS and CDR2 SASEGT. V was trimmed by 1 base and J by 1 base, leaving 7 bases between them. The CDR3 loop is CASSEVGSNYGYTF. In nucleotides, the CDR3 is TGTGCCAGCAGTGAAGTGGGCAGTAACTATGGCTACACCTTC.

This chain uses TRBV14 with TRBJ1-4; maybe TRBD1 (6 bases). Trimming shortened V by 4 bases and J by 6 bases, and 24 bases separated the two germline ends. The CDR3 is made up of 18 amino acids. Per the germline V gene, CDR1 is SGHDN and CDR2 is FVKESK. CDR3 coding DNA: TGTGCCAGCAGCCTTGGGTTTGGGTTGGGGGCCGCGTATGAAAAACTGTTTTTT. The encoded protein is CASSLGFGLGAAYEKLFF.

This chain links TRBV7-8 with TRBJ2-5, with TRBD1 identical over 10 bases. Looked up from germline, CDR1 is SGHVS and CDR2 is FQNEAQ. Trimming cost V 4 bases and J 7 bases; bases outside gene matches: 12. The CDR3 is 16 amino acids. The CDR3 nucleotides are TGTGCCAGCAGCTCGACAGGGGGCACGAGTTGGAGGACCCAGTACTTC. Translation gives CASSSTGGTSWRTQYF.

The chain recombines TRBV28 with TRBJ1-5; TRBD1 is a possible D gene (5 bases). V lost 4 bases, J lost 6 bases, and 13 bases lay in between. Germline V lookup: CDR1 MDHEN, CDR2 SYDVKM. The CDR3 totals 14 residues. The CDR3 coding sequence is TGTGCCAGCAGTTCGAGGCAGGGCGGTCAGCCCCAGCATTTT. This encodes CASSSRQGGQPQHF.

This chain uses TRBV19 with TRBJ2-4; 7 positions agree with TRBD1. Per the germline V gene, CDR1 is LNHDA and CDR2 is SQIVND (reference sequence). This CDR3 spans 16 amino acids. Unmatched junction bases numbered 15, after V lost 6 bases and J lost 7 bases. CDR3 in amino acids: CASRPTPGGTGNIQYF. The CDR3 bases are TGTGCCAGTAGACCCACGCCAGGGGGTACAGGTAACATTCAGTACTTC.

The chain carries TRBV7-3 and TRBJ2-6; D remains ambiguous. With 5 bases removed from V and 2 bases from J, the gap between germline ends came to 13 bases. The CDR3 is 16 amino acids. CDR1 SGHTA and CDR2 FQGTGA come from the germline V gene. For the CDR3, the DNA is TGTGCCAGCAGCAGAGTTGGACGGGCTGGGGCCAACGTCCTGACTTTC. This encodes CASSRVGRAGANVLTF.

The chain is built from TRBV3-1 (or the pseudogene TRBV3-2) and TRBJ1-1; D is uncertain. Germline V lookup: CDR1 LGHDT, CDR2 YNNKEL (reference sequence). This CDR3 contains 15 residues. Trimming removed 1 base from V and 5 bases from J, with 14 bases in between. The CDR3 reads CASSQVRAGQTEAFF. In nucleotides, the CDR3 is TGTGCCAGCAGCCAAGTGAGAGCTGGCCAGACTGAAGCTTTCTTT.

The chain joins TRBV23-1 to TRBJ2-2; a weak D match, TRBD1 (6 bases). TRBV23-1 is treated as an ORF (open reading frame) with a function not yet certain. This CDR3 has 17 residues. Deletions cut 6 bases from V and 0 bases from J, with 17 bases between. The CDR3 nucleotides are TGCGCCAGCAGCAACAACAGGGTTTCGGCGAACACCGGGGAGCTGTTTTTT. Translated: CASSNNRVSANTGELFF.

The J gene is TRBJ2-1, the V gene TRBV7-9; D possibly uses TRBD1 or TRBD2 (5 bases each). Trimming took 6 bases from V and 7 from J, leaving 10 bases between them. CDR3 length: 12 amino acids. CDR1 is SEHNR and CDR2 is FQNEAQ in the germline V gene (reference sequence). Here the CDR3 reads CASRGEKNEQFF. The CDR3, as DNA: TGTGCCAGCAGAGGGGAGAAGAATGAGCAGTTCTTC.

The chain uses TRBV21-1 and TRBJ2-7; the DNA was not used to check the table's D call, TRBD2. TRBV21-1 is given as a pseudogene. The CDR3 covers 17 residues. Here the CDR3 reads CASSKDVGGRPNYEQYF. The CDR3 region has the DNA TGTGCCAGCAGCAAAGACGTCGGGGGACGTCCTAACTACGAGCAGTACTTC.

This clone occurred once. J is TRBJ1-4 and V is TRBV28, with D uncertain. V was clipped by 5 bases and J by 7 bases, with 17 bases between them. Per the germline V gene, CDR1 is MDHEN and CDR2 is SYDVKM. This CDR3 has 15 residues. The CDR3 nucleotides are TGTGCCAGCAGTGCCCGGCTGGGTCCGGGTGAAAAACTGTTTTTT. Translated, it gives CASSARLGPGEKLFF.

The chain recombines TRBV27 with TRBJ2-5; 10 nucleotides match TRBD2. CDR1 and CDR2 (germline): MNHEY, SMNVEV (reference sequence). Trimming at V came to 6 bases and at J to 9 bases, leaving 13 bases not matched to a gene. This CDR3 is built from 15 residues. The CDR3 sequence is CASSPWASGSGPQYF. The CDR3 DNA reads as TGTGCCAGCAGCCCCTGGGCTAGCGGGAGTGGGCCCCAGTACTTC.

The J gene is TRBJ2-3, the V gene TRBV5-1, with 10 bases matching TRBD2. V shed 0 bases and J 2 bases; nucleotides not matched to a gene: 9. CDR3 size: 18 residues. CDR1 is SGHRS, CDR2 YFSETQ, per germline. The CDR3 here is CASSLAPSGGTHTDTQYF. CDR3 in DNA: TGCGCCAGCAGCTTGGCACCTAGCGGGGGCACCCACACAGATACGCAGTATTTT.

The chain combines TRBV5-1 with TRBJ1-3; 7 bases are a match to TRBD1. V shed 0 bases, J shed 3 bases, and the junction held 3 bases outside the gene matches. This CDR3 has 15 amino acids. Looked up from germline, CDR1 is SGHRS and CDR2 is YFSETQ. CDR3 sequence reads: CASSLGGGNGNTIYF. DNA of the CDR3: TGCGCCAGCAGCTTGGGAGGGGGCAATGGAAACACCATATATTTT.

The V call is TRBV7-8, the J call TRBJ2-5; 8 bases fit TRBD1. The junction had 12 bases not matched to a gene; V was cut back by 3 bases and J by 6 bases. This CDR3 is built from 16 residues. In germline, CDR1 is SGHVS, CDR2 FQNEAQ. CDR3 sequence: CASSFRPTGEKKTQYF. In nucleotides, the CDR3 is TGTGCCAGCAGCTTCCGGCCGACAGGGGAAAAGAAGACCCAGTACTTC.

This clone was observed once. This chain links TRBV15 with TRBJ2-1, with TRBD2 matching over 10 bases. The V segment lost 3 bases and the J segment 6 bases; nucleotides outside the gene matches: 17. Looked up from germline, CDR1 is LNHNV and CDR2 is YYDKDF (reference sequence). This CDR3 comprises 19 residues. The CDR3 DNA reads TGTGCCACCAGCAGCCTCGGGCTAGCGGGAGAGGTGACGGGCAATGAGCAGTTCTTC. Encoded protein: CATSSLGLAGEVTGNEQFF. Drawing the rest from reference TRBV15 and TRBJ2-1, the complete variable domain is DAMVIQNPRYQVTQFGKPVTLSCSQTLNHNVMYWYQQKSSQAPKLLFHYYDKDFNNEADTPDNFQSRRPNTSFCFLDIRSPGLGDTAMYLCATSSLGLAGEVTGNEQFFGPGTRLTVL.

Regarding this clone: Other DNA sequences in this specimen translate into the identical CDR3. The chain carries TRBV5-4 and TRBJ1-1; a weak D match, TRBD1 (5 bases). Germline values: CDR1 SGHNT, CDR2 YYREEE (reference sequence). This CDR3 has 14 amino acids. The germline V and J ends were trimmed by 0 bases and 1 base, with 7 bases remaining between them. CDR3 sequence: CASSLDGGNTEAFF. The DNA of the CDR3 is TGTGCCAGCAGCTTGGACGGGGGGAACACTGAAGCTTTCTTT.

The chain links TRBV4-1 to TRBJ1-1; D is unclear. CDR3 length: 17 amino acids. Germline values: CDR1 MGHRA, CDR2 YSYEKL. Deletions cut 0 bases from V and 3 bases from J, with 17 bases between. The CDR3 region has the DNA TGCGCCAGCAGCCAAGATCACGAAGGCACCATGCACACTGAAGCTTTCTTT. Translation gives CASSQDHEGTMHTEAFF.

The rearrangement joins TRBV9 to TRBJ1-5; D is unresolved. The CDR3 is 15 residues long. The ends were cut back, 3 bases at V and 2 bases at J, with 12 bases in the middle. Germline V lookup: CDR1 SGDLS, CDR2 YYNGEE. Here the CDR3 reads CASSADGDGNQPQHF. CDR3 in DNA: TGTGCCAGCAGCGCAGACGGGGATGGCAATCAGCCCCAGCATTTT.

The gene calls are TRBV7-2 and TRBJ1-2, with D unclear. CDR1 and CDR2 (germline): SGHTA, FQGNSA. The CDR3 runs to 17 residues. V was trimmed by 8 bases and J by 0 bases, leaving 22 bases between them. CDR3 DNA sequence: TGTGCCAGCGGCCAAGGGTGGCAGGCCAATTCTAACTATGGCTACACCTTC. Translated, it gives CASGQGWQANSNYGYTF.